These 21 T cell receptor beta chains were sequenced from one sample in a study of cytomegalovirus exposure and HLA in healthy donors. A multiplex PCR was run with 60 Vbeta primers and 13 Jbeta primers. This table comes from immunoSEQ multiplex PCR, and its TCRdb copy is limited to in-frame clones, with some not included. In the table there are fewer than 110,000 clones, around three quarters of which are singletons. The source material was PBMCs. These receptors all come from a male donor in good health and CMV-seronegative.

This chain connects TRBV29-1 to TRBJ2-3; D gene unclear. CDR1 is SQVTM, CDR2 ANQGSEA, per germline. V lost 6 bases to trimming and J lost 8 bases, with 15 bases between them. The CDR3 runs 12 residues. CDR3 residues: CSVSTYGGTQYF. CDR3 nucleotide sequence: TGCAGCGTCTCGACTTATGGCGGTACGCAGTATTTT.

Details on this clone: Additional DNA sequences in this sample encode the identical CDR3. The V call is TRBV30, the J call TRBJ1-2, with D perhaps matching TRBD1 (5 bases). With 2 bases removed from V and 4 bases from J, the gap between germline ends came to 8 bases. Germline CDR1 and CDR2: GTSNPN and SVGIG (reference sequence). This CDR3 comprises 12 residues. The CDR3 is CAWSSRVYGYTF. The CDR3 region has the DNA TGTGCCTGGAGTTCCAGGGTCTATGGCTACACCTTC.

This chain links TRBV15 with TRBJ2-7; D is possibly TRBD2 (6 bases). CDR1 is LNHNV, CDR2 YYDKDF, per germline (reference sequence). Trimming shortened V by 0 bases and J by 3 bases, and 9 bases separated the two germline ends. The CDR3 spans 14 residues. The CDR3: CATSRDAGLYEQYF. The CDR3 DNA is TGTGCCACCAGCAGAGATGCGGGGCTCTACGAGCAGTACTTC.

This clone was observed a few times. V is TRBV27 and J is TRBJ2-5; D gene ambiguous. Between the trimmed V and J ends, which lost 4 bases and 2 bases, there was a span of 8 bases. Germline loops: CDR1 MNHEY, CDR2 SMNVEV (reference sequence). This CDR3 region has 13 residues. CDR3 nucleotide sequence: TGTGCCAGCAGTTCCCCCAATCAAGAGACCCAGTACTTC. This gives the protein CASSSPNQETQYF.

The chain employs TRBV10-1 and TRBJ1-3; 7 nucleotides align to TRBD1. CDR1 and CDR2 (germline): WNHNN, SYGVQD (reference sequence). V dropped 5 bases and J dropped 0; count of bases not matched to a gene: 1. The CDR3 is 14 residues long. In DNA, the CDR3 is TGCGCCAGCAGTCGACAGGGCTCTGGAAACACCATATATTTT. This sequence encodes CASSRQGSGNTIYF.

About this clone: The junction does not match germline at one end; this may be a read error. The chain employs TRBV7-9 and TRBJ2-3, with 10 bases that match TRBD2. The CDR3 runs to 15 residues. CDR1 and CDR2 (germline): SEHNR, FQNEAQ (reference sequence). This CDR3 is CASSLAGASTDTQYF. The CDR3 nucleotides read TGTGCCAGCAGCCTAGCGGGAGCTAGCACAGATACGCAGTATTTT. Using reference TRBV7-9 and TRBJ2-3 for the parts outside the CDR3, the full variable domain is DTGVSQNPRHKITKRGQNVTFRCDPISEHNRLYWYRQTLGQGPEFLTYFQNEAQLEKSRLLSDRFSAERPKGSFSTLEIQRTEQGDSAMYLCASSLAGASTDTQYFGPGTRLTVL.

The chain employs TRBV21-1 and TRBJ2-7; the table's D call of TRBD1 was not tested on the DNA. TRBV21-1 is a known pseudogene. This CDR3 has 17 residues. In nucleotides, the CDR3 is TGTGCCAGCAGCAAAGTTGGGGCCGTAGGGTTCTCCTACGAGCAGTACTTC. The encoded protein is CASSKVGAVGFSYEQYF.

J is TRBJ1-2 and V is TRBV6-1; tentatively, D is TRBD1 (6 bases). Germline CDR1 reads MNHNS; CDR2 reads SASEGT. The CDR3 consists of 15 residues. Trimming stripped 0 bases from V and 4 bases from J, with 12 bases between. This CDR3 is CASSEALRGPYGYTF. In DNA, the CDR3 is TGTGCCAGCAGTGAAGCGCTCAGGGGTCCCTATGGCTACACCTTC.

J is TRBJ2-2 and V is TRBV18; 12 nucleotides agree with TRBD1. Per germline, CDR1 KGHSH and CDR2 LQKENI. The CDR3 length is 17 residues. The J segment lost 7 bases and the V segment lost 3 bases, leaving 9 bases of the junction unmatched. CDR3 region: CASSPEGQGAPSGELFF. In nucleotides, the CDR3 is TGTGCCAGCTCACCGGAGGGACAGGGGGCGCCGAGCGGGGAGCTGTTTTTT. The entire variable domain, with the rest obtained from reference TRBV18 and TRBJ2-2, is as follows: NAGVMQNPRHLVRRRGQEARLRCSPMKGHSHVYWYRQLPEEGLKFMVYLQKENIIDESGMPKERFSAEFPKEGPSILRIQQVVRGDSAAYFCASSPEGQGAPSGELFFGEGSRLTVL.

The chain employs TRBV30 and TRBJ1-1; 8 nucleotides align to TRBD1. The CDR3 consists of 14 residues. The V and J ends lost 5 bases and 2 bases, in that order; junction bases with no gene match: 7. Germline assignment: CDR1 GTSNPN and CDR2 SVGIG (reference sequence). The CDR3: CAWDKQGVNTEAFF. The CDR3 coding sequence is TGTGCCTGGGATAAACAGGGGGTAAACACTGAAGCTTTCTTT.

This clone occurred a few times. This chain joins TRBV27 and TRBJ2-2, with TRBD1 matching over 7 bases. Per the germline V gene, CDR1 is MNHEY and CDR2 is SMNVEV (reference sequence). This CDR3 has 16 residues. V was clipped by 1 base and J by 4 bases; unmatched bases: 6. The CDR3 loop reads CASSLYGAGGTGELFF. As DNA, the CDR3 is TGTGCCAGCAGTTTATACGGTGCAGGGGGCACCGGGGAGCTGTTTTTT.

This clone has a handful of counts. The gene calls are TRBV2 and TRBJ1-5; maybe TRBD1 (5 bases). CDR3 size: 14 residues. Trimming removed 6 bases at V and 4 bases at J, with 13 bases between. Germline V gene lookup returns CDR1 SNHLY and CDR2 FYNNEI. CDR3 DNA sequence: TGTGCCAGCAGACTACAGGCGATTAATCAGCCCCAGCATTTT. This codes for CASRLQAINQPQHF.

Regarding this clone: The germline gene is not matched at one end of the junction; a read error may be the cause. The rearrangement joins TRBV7-3 to TRBJ2-5; 7 nucleotides line up with TRBD1. The CDR3 covers 15 residues. In germline, CDR1 is SGHTA, CDR2 FQGTGA. CDR3 amino acids: CASSNTMGQQETRYF. CDR3 in DNA: TGTGCCAGCAGTAATACCATGGGACAGCAAGAGACCCGGTACTTC.

V is TRBV2 and J is TRBJ2-7, with 8 bases matching TRBD2. The CDR3 totals 15 residues. The germline V gene encodes CDR1 SNHLY and CDR2 FYNNEI. V shed 6 bases and J 5 bases; nucleotides not matched to a gene: 12. CDR3 amino acids: CASSDFRAGGNEQYF. CDR3 DNA sequence: TGTGCCAGCAGCGACTTTCGCGCGGGAGGAAACGAGCAGTACTTC.

This clone was detected only a few times. The chain combines TRBV28 with TRBJ1-5; the D gene is possibly TRBD1 (6 bases). The CDR3 totals 16 residues. CDR1 MDHEN and CDR2 SYDVKM come from the germline V gene. Trimming removed 4 bases from V and 0 bases from J, with 13 bases in between. In DNA form, the CDR3 reads TGTGCCAGCAGTTCAGGGGTCCCCTATAGCAATCAGCCCCAGCATTTT. This gives the protein CASSSGVPYSNQPQHF.

The chain recombines TRBV6-5 with TRBJ2-3; D may be TRBD1 (5 bases). V lost 0 bases and J 3 bases, leaving 13 bases between the germline ends. The CDR3 spans 16 residues. In germline, CDR1 is MNHEY, CDR2 SVGAGI. CDR3 bases: TGTGCCAGCAGTTACTCGAACGCAGGGAAGACAGATACGCAGTATTTT. This codes for CASSYSNAGKTDTQYF.

The count of this clone is one. J is TRBJ2-1 and V is TRBV29-1, with 15 bases identical to TRBD2. V lost 8 bases, J lost 4 bases, and 18 bases stayed unmatched. The CDR3 consists of 19 residues. The germline V gene encodes CDR1 SQVTM and CDR2 ANQGSEA. In DNA, the CDR3 is TGCAGCTCACCCTCTGCCGGGACTAGCGGGAGGACTCGGTACAATGAGCAGTTCTTC. This codes for CSSPSAGTSGRTRYNEQFF.

This chain links TRBV4-2 with TRBJ1-1, with D possibly being TRBD1 (6 bases). The ends were cut back, 0 bases at V and 4 bases at J, with 15 bases in the middle. From germline, CDR1 is LGHNA and CDR2 YNFKEQ. There are 16 residues in the CDR3. CDR3: CASSQDRTVSGTEAFF. DNA for the CDR3: TGTGCCAGCAGCCAAGACCGGACAGTTTCTGGCACTGAAGCTTTCTTT.

The gene calls are TRBV9 and TRBJ2-3; 9 bases fit TRBD1. After removal of 4 bases from V and 4 bases from J, the junction contained 7 bases not matched to a gene. Germline V CDR1 and CDR2: SGDLS, YYNGEE. The CDR3 runs 15 residues. The CDR3 here is CASSNRDRVADTQYF. The CDR3 coding sequence is TGTGCCAGCAGCAACCGGGACAGGGTGGCAGATACGCAGTATTTT.

The V call is TRBV19, the J call TRBJ2-3; TRBD2 matches at 7 bases. Germline trimming cut 1 base from V and 2 bases from J; bases unmatched to any gene: 3. This CDR3 has 15 amino acids. The germline CDR1 and CDR2 sequences are LNHDA and SQIVND (reference sequence). In nucleotides, the CDR3 is TGTGCCAGTAGTATAGCGGGAGGAATCACAGATACGCAGTATTTT. Its translation: CASSIAGGITDTQYF.

V gene TRBV5-4 combines with J gene TRBJ2-5; 16 bases match TRBD2. Germline CDR1 SGHNT, CDR2 YYREEE (reference sequence). V lost 4 bases to trimming and J lost 4 bases; unmatched junction nucleotides: 10. This CDR3 has 18 residues. CDR3 DNA: TGTGCCAGCAGCCTGGGACTAGCGGGAGGGCGGTCAGGAGAGACCCAGTACTTC. Translation gives CASSLGLAGGRSGETQYF. Variable domain in full (rest from reference TRBV5-4 and TRBJ2-5): ETGVTQSPTHLIKTRGQQVTLRCSSQSGHNTVSWYQQALGQGPQFIFQYYREEENGRGNFPPRFSGLQFPNYSSELNVNALELDDSALYLCASSLGLAGGRSGETQYFGPGTRLLVL.